Below are 30 T cell receptor beta chains sequenced from a single sample in a study of tumor and adjacent non-tumor tissue in lung cancer. Three rounds of nested PCR, following a modified ARM-PCR protocol, produced the TCRbeta library. TCRdb called the multiplex PCR reads again in MiXCR, with one record for every CDR3 protein. Among fewer than 45,000 distinct CDR3 sequences listed, roughly 60% were seen once. This sample's RNA came from whole unsorted tissue. This non-tumor lung sample came from over 3 cm beyond the tumor edge. Specimen: distant non-tumor lung tissue. All receptors derive from a woman aged 40 to 50 with non-small cell lung cancer.

Regarding this clonotype: A read error is possible here, since a much larger clone lies one base away. The rearrangement uses TRBV20-1 and TRBJ1-4; TRBD1 aligns across 7 bases. Germline CDR1 is DFQATT and CDR2 is SNEGSKA (reference sequence). Trimming at V came to 1 base and at J to 12 bases, leaving 14 bases not matched to a gene. The CDR3 totals 15 residues. The CDR3 protein is CSARAFGTAAEQLFF. CDR3 nucleotide sequence: TGCAGTGCTAGAGCCTTCGGGACAGCAGCAGAACAACTGTTTTTT.

About this clonotype: The final CDR3 position lacks the conserved phenylalanine or tryptophan, pointing to a likely read error. The chain has TRBV13 and TRBJ1-1; D uncertain. Trimming took off 5 bases at V and 4 bases at J, with 11 bases between the two ends. This CDR3 spans 13 amino acids. Germline lookup yields CDR1 PRHDT and CDR2 FYEKMQ (reference sequence). DNA of the CDR3: TGTGCCAGCAGCCCACATATTTCCACTGAAGCTTTCCTT. It yields the protein CASSPHISTEAFL.

This clonotype was seen ten or more times. The gene calls are TRBV6-5 and TRBJ1-1, with 7 positions matching TRBD1. Germline CDR1 is MNHEY and CDR2 is SVGAGI. This CDR3 region has 15 residues. Unmatched junction bases numbered 5, after V lost 2 bases and J lost 2 bases. The CDR3 region is CASSYTTGDNTEAFF. CDR3 coding DNA: TGTGCCAGCAGTTACACCACAGGGGATAACACTGAAGCTTTCTTT.

This clonotype was detected a few times. A junction boundary mismatches the germline segment, possibly from a read error. V usage is TRBV11-3 and J usage is TRBJ2-1; D is perhaps TRBD1 (6 bases). In germline, CDR1 is SGHNT, CDR2 YENEEA. The CDR3 has 16 amino acids. This CDR3 is CASSWGQGQGVDDQFF. In DNA, the CDR3 is TGTGCTAGCAGCTGGGGGCAGGGCCAGGGCGTGGATGATCAGTTCTTC.

Worth noting for this clonotype: A much larger clone is a single base away; this may be a read error. The chain is built from TRBV28 and TRBJ2-1, with TRBD2 identical over 14 bases. The CDR3 is made up of 15 amino acids. In germline, CDR1 is MDHEN, CDR2 SYDVKM. This CDR3 reads CANSSGTSGSNEQFF. CDR3 bases: TGTGCCAACAGTTCCGGGACTAGCGGGAGCAATGAGCAGTTCTTC.

As for this clonotype: The junction departs from germline at one end; a sequencing error may be responsible. The chain joins TRBV7-8 to TRBJ2-5; D perhaps matches TRBD1 (6 bases). The CDR3 spans 13 residues. The germline V gene has CDR1 SGHVS and CDR2 FQNEAQ. Here the CDR3 reads CARSRDIQETQYF. CDR3 nucleotide sequence: TGTGCCCGCAGCCGGGACATACAAGAGACCCAGTACTTC.

This chain connects TRBV7-3 to TRBJ2-1; D is perhaps TRBD1 or TRBD2 (5 bases each). CDR1 SGHTA and CDR2 FQGTGA come from the germline V gene. The CDR3 has 16 residues. With 4 bases removed from V and 6 bases from J, the gap between germline ends came to 19 bases. This CDR3 reads CASSSVGGAMANEQFF. CDR3 DNA: TGTGCCAGCAGCTCCGTTGGGGGAGCTATGGCCAATGAGCAGTTCTTC.

This rearrangement joins TRBV7-9 to TRBJ2-2; D is possibly TRBD2 (6 bases). The CDR3 runs to 15 residues. The germline V gene encodes CDR1 SEHNR and CDR2 FQNEAQ (reference sequence). V lost 10 bases and J lost 1, with 16 bases in between. The CDR3 sequence: CAIFLGGENTGELFF. The DNA for the CDR3 is TGTGCCATCTTCTTGGGCGGGGAGAACACCGGGGAGCTGTTTTTT.

V gene TRBV11-2 combines with J gene TRBJ2-3; D gene unclear. Germline assignment: CDR1 SGHAT and CDR2 FQNNGV. This CDR3 region has 14 residues. Trimming stripped 7 bases from V and 4 bases from J, with 15 bases between. The CDR3, as DNA: TGTGCCAGCAACGCTCTAAGTGCGGCAGATACGCAGTATTTT. This codes for CASNALSAADTQYF.

A note on this clonotype: At one end the junction does not follow the germline gene, possibly because of a read error. CDR3 in DNA: TGCGCCAGCAACTCTGAGCGGATAGACACAGATACGCACTATTTT. Protein: CASNSERIDTDTHYF. The chain employs TRBV11-2 and TRBJ2-3, with TRBD2 as a possible D gene (5 bases). Germline assignment: CDR1 SGHAT and CDR2 FQNNGV. This CDR3 contains 15 residues. Full variable domain (rest looked up from reference TRBV11-2 and TRBJ2-3): EAGVAQSPRYKIIEKRQSVAFWCNPISGHATLYWYQQILGQGPKLLIQFQNNGVVDDSQLPKDRFSAERLKGVDSTLKIQPAKLEDSAVYLCASNSERIDTDTHYFGPGTRLTVL.

About this clonotype itself: Its ends do not fully match the called genes, so a read error is possible. J is TRBJ2-7 and V is TRBV20-1; D is unresolved. The CDR3 has 14 residues. Germline values: CDR1 DFQATT, CDR2 SNEGSKA (reference sequence). Here the CDR3 reads CCASAWHGNYEQYF. The CDR3 DNA follows: TGCTGTGCTAGTGCCTGGCATGGGAACTACGAGCAGTACTTC.

This clonotype was seen many times. The chain uses TRBV4-1 and TRBJ2-2, with TRBD2 as a possible D gene (5 bases). The CDR3 consists of 18 residues. From germline, CDR1 is MGHRA and CDR2 YSYEKL. Trimming pared 1 base from V and 2 bases from J, leaving 17 bases between. For the CDR3, the DNA is TGCGCCAGCAGCCAAGGAGTGGCGGGCGTACACAACACCGGGGAGCTGTTTTTT. It encodes CASSQGVAGVHNTGELFF.

As regards this clonotype: A read error may be the cause here, since a much bigger clone is one base away. This chain connects TRBV7-8 to TRBJ2-7, with D possibly being TRBD2 (5 bases). Trimming shortened V by 0 bases and J by 3 bases, and 12 bases separated the two germline ends. The V gene's germline CDR1 is SGHVS and CDR2 FQNEAQ. The CDR3 has 15 residues. In DNA form, the CDR3 reads TGTGCCAGCAGCTTAGCCGCGGGTAGCTTCTACGAGCAGTACTTC. It translates to CASSLAAGSFYEQYF.

This clonotype was detected only a few times. A single base separates this from a much larger clone, so it may be a read error. V usage is TRBV29-1 and J usage is TRBJ2-3; D possibly corresponds to TRBD1 (6 bases). CDR3 length equals 13 residues. Looked up from germline, CDR1 is SQVTM and CDR2 is ANQGSEA. The CDR3 DNA reads TGCAACGCTCTGGGGGCTAGCACAGATACGCAGTATTTT. It yields the protein CNALGASTDTQYF.

This clonotype was counted at least ten times. This sequence joins TRBV6-5 and TRBJ2-3; TRBD2 matches 9 bases. Trimming at V came to 6 bases and at J to 3 bases, leaving 10 bases not matched to a gene. Germline assignment: CDR1 MNHEY and CDR2 SVGAGI. The CDR3 has 16 amino acids. CDR3 sequence: CASRRGLAWRTDTQYF. DNA for the CDR3: TGTGCCAGCAGAAGGGGACTAGCTTGGAGGACAGATACGCAGTATTTT.

This clonotype was detected once. Without the conserved terminal phenylalanine or tryptophan, this CDR3 likely stems from a read error. The V call is TRBV11-2, the J call TRBJ1-6, with D hard to call. Germline V CDR1 and CDR2: SGHAT, FQNNGV. This CDR3 comprises 13 residues. The DNA for the CDR3 is TGTGCTAGCAGCTTAGAGAGACGTTCACCCCTCCACTTG. Its translation: CASSLERRSPLHL.

Comments on this clonotype: Germline is not matched at one junction end, which may reflect a read error. This sequence joins TRBV10-2 and TRBJ2-7; unclear D gene. This CDR3 is built from 13 residues. CDR1 is WSHSY, CDR2 SAAADI, per germline. The CDR3 DNA is TGTGCCGGCAGTAGAGACACTAACTACGAGCAGTACTTC. The encoded protein is CAGSRDTNYEQYF.

J is TRBJ2-1 and V is TRBV24-1; D perhaps matches TRBD1 (5 bases). From germline, CDR1 is KGHDR and CDR2 SFDVKD. V lost 5 bases and J 3 bases, leaving 16 bases between the germline ends. CDR3 length: 16 residues. CDR3 loop: CATSGLTVGVYNEQFF. The CDR3 nucleotides are TGTGCCACCAGTGGGTTGACAGTGGGCGTCTACAATGAGCAGTTCTTC.

J is TRBJ2-1 and V is TRBV11-2; 9 bases are a match to TRBD2. After removal of 2 bases from V and 16 bases from J, the junction contained 15 bases not matched to a gene. In germline, CDR1 is SGHAT, CDR2 FQNNGV. The length of the CDR3 is 15 residues. The CDR3 DNA reads TGTGCCAGCAGCTTACATCCCAGCGGGGGGATTGGGCAATTCTTC. Translating it yields CASSLHPSGGIGQFF.

This clonotype is medium-sized within its sample. J is TRBJ2-5 and V is TRBV11-2; tentatively, D is TRBD2 (6 bases). Trimming left V 4 bases short and J 7 bases short, with 10 bases between. The CDR3 contains 12 residues. Germline assignment: CDR1 SGHAT and CDR2 FQNNGV. CDR3 in DNA: TGTGCCAGCAGCTCCCCGGAGGGGACCCAGTACTTC. Amino acids: CASSSPEGTQYF.

This clonotype has just a few counts. A much larger clone differs from this one at a single base, so this may be a read error. The chain combines TRBV6-5 with TRBJ2-7, with TRBD2 as a possible D gene (5 bases). The CDR3 spans 15 residues. Germline V CDR1 and CDR2: MNHEY, SVGAGI. Trimming took off 0 bases at V and 2 bases at J, with 11 bases between the two ends. The DNA of the CDR3 is TGTGCCAGCAGTTACTCGAGGGTTAGGCCCTACGAGCAGTACTTC. It yields the protein CASSYSRVRPYEQYF.

The chain uses TRBV4-2 and TRBJ2-7; 8 bases align to TRBD1. The CDR3 consists of 19 residues. CDR1 LGHNA and CDR2 YNFKEQ come from the germline V gene. The trim removed 0 bases at V and 3 bases at J, leaving 16 bases unmatched. CDR3: CASSQDMGQGARWVYEQYF. DNA for the CDR3: TGTGCCAGCAGCCAAGATATGGGTCAGGGGGCGCGGTGGGTCTACGAGCAGTACTTC.

This clonotype was seen ten or more times. The genes are TRBV2 and TRBJ2-7, with a possible D match to TRBD1 (5 bases). The CDR3 is made up of 11 amino acids. The germline V and J ends were trimmed by 3 bases and 9 bases, with 9 bases remaining between them. Germline CDR1 SNHLY, CDR2 FYNNEI. This CDR3 is CASSEARGQYF. The CDR3 nucleotides are TGTGCCAGCAGTGAGGCAAGGGGGCAGTACTTC.

Concerning this clonotype: The junction departs from the called germline gene at one end, perhaps through a read error. The chain links TRBV11-2 to TRBJ1-3; no definite D call. The CDR3 length is 13 residues. CDR1 and CDR2 from the germline V gene are SGHAT and FQNNGV. Written as DNA, the CDR3 is TGTGCCAGCAGCCGATCCTCTGGAAATACCATGTATTTT. It specifies CASSRSSGNTMYF. The entire variable domain, with the rest obtained from reference TRBV11-2 and TRBJ1-3, is as follows: EAGVAQSPRYKIIEKRQSVAFWCNPISGHATLYWYQQILGQGPKLLIQFQNNGVVDDSQLPKDRFSAERLKGVDSTLKIQPAKLEDSAVYLCASSRSSGNTMYFGEGSWLTVV.

On this clonotype itself: Germline is not matched at one junction end, which may reflect a read error. V gene TRBV11-2 combines with J gene TRBJ2-7; no clear D. CDR3 length: 13 amino acids. Germline CDR1 reads SGHAT; CDR2 reads FQNNGV. Written as DNA, the CDR3 is TGTCCCAGCCGTCGGTTTCCCTCCCACGAGCAGTACTTC. Encoded protein: CPSRRFPSHEQYF.

The chain has TRBV4-1 and TRBJ2-7; D may be TRBD2 (6 bases). Germline CDR1 reads MGHRA; CDR2 reads YSYEKL. CDR3 length: 13 amino acids. V lost 11 bases to trimming and J lost 3 bases, with 17 bases between them. DNA for the CDR3: TGCGCCGACAGCCGCAGACTAGACTACGAGCAGTACTTC. Translated: CADSRRLDYEQYF.

In its sample, this clonotype was seen a few times. The chain links TRBV28 to TRBJ2-2; D is uncertain. CDR1 and CDR2 (germline): MDHEN, SYDVKM. This CDR3 contains 15 residues. Trimming took off 7 bases at V and 15 bases at J, with 27 bases between the two ends. The CDR3 loop reads CASTSTAQNFGELFF. For the CDR3, the DNA is TGTGCCAGCACCTCGACGGCCCAAAACTTCGGAGAGTTGTTTTTT.

This clonotype was seen only a few times. The junction and the germline gene differ at one end; a read error may be behind it. This chain uses TRBV11-3 with TRBJ2-1; perhaps TRBD1 as D (5 bases). Germline CDR1 reads SGHNT; CDR2 reads YENEEA. The CDR3 has 15 residues. CDR3 protein: CTSRERGGSRNEQFF. Written as DNA, the CDR3 is TGTACCAGCAGGGAACGAGGTGGCTCTCGCAATGAGCAGTTCTTC. Using reference TRBV11-3 and TRBJ2-1 for the parts outside the CDR3, the full variable domain is EAGVVQSPRYKIIEKKQPVAFWCNPISGHNTLYWYLQNLGQGPELLIRYENEEAVDDSQLPKDRFSAERLKGVDSTLKIQPAELGDSAVYLCTSRERGGSRNEQFFGPGTRLTVL.

In its sample, this clonotype was seen a few times. J is TRBJ2-2 and V is TRBV7-8, with D unresolved. V was trimmed by 5 bases and J by 3 bases, leaving 13 bases between them. Germline V gene data show CDR1 as SGHVS and CDR2 as FQNEAQ. The CDR3 runs to 15 residues. This CDR3 is CASSPVGPDTGELFF. Here the CDR3 DNA reads TGTGCCAGCAGCCCCGTAGGGCCCGACACCGGGGAGCTGTTTTTT.

In its sample, this clonotype was seen a few times. V gene TRBV28 combines with J gene TRBJ2-2; 11 bases are a match to TRBD2. The CDR3 loop spans 19 amino acids. Per the germline V gene, CDR1 is MDHEN and CDR2 is SYDVKM. V lost 6 bases and J lost 6; bases outside the gene matches: 18. CDR3 region: CASRHAVAGGPVGAGELFF. The DNA of the CDR3 is TGTGCCAGCAGACACGCCGTAGCGGGGGGGCCTGTAGGCGCCGGGGAGCTGTTTTTT.